This T cell receptor beta chain comes out of a study of blood T cell repertoires in COVID-19. Study background: Nucleic acid was either cDNA or gDNA, and it came from T cells, B-cell-depleted T cells, or PBMCs.

The table lists this clone with a few counts. Seattle's enrolled individuals joined amid active infection and were then monitored longitudinally. The V gene's germline CDR1 is LNHDA and CDR2 SQIVND (reference sequence). The CDR3 has 14 residues. Trimming left V 3 bases short and J 7 bases short, with 10 bases between. Sequencing was performed with immunoSEQ multiplex PCR; in TCRdb, only in-frame clones are kept and a portion is missing. The sample includes about 170,000 clones, approximately 87% seen only once; the top ten take approximately 9.9%. This TCR was sampled from an older woman with COVID-19, enrolled during active disease. This rearrangement joins TRBV19 to TRBJ1-6; D possibly corresponds to TRBD1 (5 bases). Sequencing was performed on peripheral blood. The CDR3 reads CASSMGPENSPLHF. DNA for the CDR3: TGTGCCAGTAGTATGGGGCCGGAGAATTCACCCCTCCACTTT.